The 17 T cell receptor beta chains below were found in one sample sequenced in a study of T cells in Graves' hyperthyroidism and ophthalmopathy. Researchers took RNA transcripts and amplified the TCR beta CDR3 regions from them. Using the HTBI primer set, a first-round RT-PCR was run on the TCR CDR3. TCRdb used MiXCR to reprocess the multiplex PCR reads, holding one entry per CDR3 protein. The sample holds around 600,000 distinct CDR3 sequences, approximately 16% seen once. Sequencing used blood. The receptors originated from a woman aged 40-49 years with Graves' ophthalmopathy.

The chain has TRBV18 and TRBJ2-3, with a tentative D call TRBD2 (5 bases). Germline V gene sequence: CDR1 KGHSH, CDR2 LQKENI. CDR3 length equals 14 residues. V was clipped by 5 bases and J by 5 bases, with 14 bases between them. Here the CDR3 reads CASSFVGEGDTQYF. In DNA form, the CDR3 reads TGTGCCAGCTCATTCGTGGGAGAGGGAGATACGCAGTATTTT.

This clonotype was recorded at least ten times. The chain joins TRBV7-8 to TRBJ2-5; possibly TRBD1 or TRBD2 for D (5 bases each). The CDR3 has 13 amino acids. Trimming left V 5 bases short and J 3 bases short, with 10 bases between. The germline V gene encodes CDR1 SGHVS and CDR2 FQNEAQ. Written as DNA, the CDR3 is TGTGCCAGCAGCCGGGACCGGAAAGAGACCCAGTACTTC. Protein: CASSRDRKETQYF.

This clonotype was counted a few times. This may come from a read error, since a much larger clone is one base off. This is likely a read error, given that the CDR3 carries no conserved phenylalanine or tryptophan at its end. The genes are TRBV11-2 and TRBJ2-1; D gene unclear. Germline V lookup: CDR1 SGHAT, CDR2 FQNNGV. This CDR3 is built from 14 residues. The germline V and J ends were trimmed by 3 bases and 5 bases, with 11 bases remaining between them. Here the CDR3 DNA reads TGTGCCAGCAGCTTTTCCGTTCTTGACAATGAGCAGTTCCTC. Its protein is CASSFSVLDNEQFL.

The V call is TRBV24-1, the J call TRBJ2-7; D possibly uses TRBD1 or TRBD2 (5 bases each). The CDR3 runs to 14 residues. The germline CDR1 and CDR2 sequences are KGHDR and SFDVKD. V was pared by 3 bases and J by 6 bases, with 14 bases between. This CDR3 is CATSDSLLGVEQYF. As DNA, the CDR3 is TGTGCCACCAGTGATAGTCTCTTGGGGGTCGAGCAGTACTTC.

This clonotype was observed many times. The gene calls are TRBV2 and TRBJ1-1, with D uncertain. V gave up 3 bases and J gave up 1 base, with 6 bases separating them. Germline values: CDR1 SNHLY, CDR2 FYNNEI. The CDR3 consists of 13 residues. CDR3 DNA: TGTGCCAGCAGTGAGTGGGGGAACACTGAAGCTTTCTTT. Protein product: CASSEWGNTEAFF.

This clonotype was found a few times. The rearrangement joins TRBV5-1 to TRBJ2-7; weak D call: TRBD1 (6 bases). Germline-derived CDR1 and CDR2 are SGHRS and YFSETQ. CDR3 length equals 13 residues. Trimming removed 8 bases at V and 2 bases at J, with 14 bases between. CDR3 protein: CASHREPTYEQYF. The CDR3 DNA sequence: TGCGCCAGTCACAGGGAACCCACCTACGAGCAGTACTTC.

This clonotype was seen repeatedly, ten times or more. The chain links TRBV7-9 to TRBJ1-5; no clear D gene. There are 15 residues in the CDR3. V was pared by 5 bases and J by 6 bases, with 17 bases between. Germline V gives CDR1 SEHNR, CDR2 FQNEAQ (reference sequence). CDR3 nucleotides: TGTGCCAGCAGCCCCTCGTGGGAGCCGGGTCAGCCCCAGCATTTT. It translates to CASSPSWEPGQPQHF.

This sequence joins TRBV5-1 and TRBJ2-7; D gene ambiguous. CDR3 size: 18 residues. The germline V gene encodes CDR1 SGHRS and CDR2 YFSETQ. V lost 0 bases, J lost 7 bases, and 26 bases lay in between. As DNA, the CDR3 is TGCGCCAGCAGCTTGGGAGCAACCGCGAGGACCCCACCCGGGGAGCAGTACTTC. It encodes CASSLGATARTPPGEQYF.

This clonotype was counted ten times or more. V is TRBV18 and J is TRBJ2-1; D might be TRBD2 (7 bases). V dropped 7 bases and J dropped 9 bases, with 22 bases sitting between them. Looked up from germline, CDR1 is KGHSH and CDR2 is LQKENI. This CDR3 contains 15 residues. The CDR3 DNA follows: TGTGCCAGCTTTCCGACTAGGGGGGGTTCCGGTGAGCAGTTCTTC. Translating gives CASFPTRGGSGEQFF.

This clonotype was observed at least ten times. V is TRBV3-1 and J is TRBJ2-3; a weak D match, TRBD2 (6 bases). The CDR3 covers 15 residues. The V gene's germline CDR1 is LGHDT and CDR2 YNNKEL (reference sequence). Trimming pared 4 bases from V and 2 bases from J, leaving 13 bases between. CDR3 in amino acids: CASSLGGAFTDTQYF. CDR3 sequence (DNA): TGTGCCAGCAGCCTCGGCGGGGCTTTCACAGATACGCAGTATTTT.

This clonotype occurred many times. CDR3 DNA: TGTGCCAGCAGCTTGATGCAGGGTGTGGCCGGGGAGCTGTTTTTT. This translates into CASSLMQGVAGELFF. The chain links TRBV7-2 to TRBJ2-2; D possibly corresponds to TRBD1 (5 bases). The CDR3 sequence is 15 residues long. V was cut by 3 bases and J by 6 bases, with 14 bases left in between. The germline V gene has CDR1 SGHTA and CDR2 FQGNSA.

This clonotype was observed at least ten times. The genes are TRBV20-1 and TRBJ1-1; D possibly corresponds to TRBD1 (5 bases). Trimming removed 1 base at V and 7 bases at J, with 16 bases between. In germline, CDR1 is DFQATT, CDR2 SNEGSKA (reference sequence). This CDR3 comprises 14 residues. Here the CDR3 reads CSARVTYSDSEAFF. The CDR3 bases are TGCAGTGCTAGAGTGACATATTCAGACAGTGAAGCTTTCTTT.

This clonotype was seen ten or more times. CDR3 amino acids: CASSLGPGQGAGYTF. CDR3 DNA: TGTGCCAGCAGCTTAGGCCCAGGACAGGGGGCGGGCTACACCTTC. This chain uses TRBV7-2 with TRBJ1-2; 11 nucleotides align to TRBD1. Per the germline V gene, CDR1 is SGHTA and CDR2 is FQGNSA. V was pared by 1 base and J by 8 bases, with 6 bases of the junction left unmatched. The CDR3 sequence is 15 residues long.

This chain uses TRBV5-4 with TRBJ2-7; D call uncertain. This CDR3 comprises 12 residues. Germline lookup yields CDR1 SGHNT and CDR2 YYREEE (reference sequence). With 2 bases removed from V and 3 bases from J, the gap between germline ends came to 6 bases. The CDR3 loop is CASSFQNYEQYF. The CDR3 coding sequence is TGTGCCAGCAGCTTCCAAAACTACGAGCAGTACTTC.

This clonotype was picked up many times. V usage is TRBV2 and J usage is TRBJ2-3; weak D call: TRBD2 (6 bases). The V gene lost 5 bases and the J gene lost 1 base, with 7 bases spanning the gap. The CDR3 extends over 13 amino acids. Germline V gene sequence: CDR1 SNHLY, CDR2 FYNNEI. The CDR3 is CASSRRGTDTQYF. CDR3 DNA sequence: TGTGCCAGCAGTAGGAGGGGCACAGATACGCAGTATTTT.

This clonotype was picked up many times. The chain combines TRBV28 with TRBJ2-1, with 7 bases that match TRBD2. This CDR3 comprises 15 residues. The V and J ends lost 6 bases and 8 bases, in that order; junction bases with no gene match: 13. The germline gives CDR1 MDHEN, CDR2 SYDVKM. In DNA, the CDR3 is TGTGCCAGCAGCCGAGGACTAGTTTCAGACTATGAGCAGTTCTTC. It is translated as CASSRGLVSDYEQFF.

This clonotype was counted only a few times. The chain joins TRBV9 to TRBJ2-2, with no clear D. Between the trimmed V and J ends, which lost 0 bases and 6 bases, there was a span of 6 bases. Germline assignment: CDR1 SGDLS and CDR2 YYNGEE. The CDR3 sequence is 13 residues long. The CDR3 DNA follows: TGTGCCAGCAGCGTAGCCGGGTCCGGGGAGCTGTTTTTT. Translating it yields CASSVAGSGELFF.